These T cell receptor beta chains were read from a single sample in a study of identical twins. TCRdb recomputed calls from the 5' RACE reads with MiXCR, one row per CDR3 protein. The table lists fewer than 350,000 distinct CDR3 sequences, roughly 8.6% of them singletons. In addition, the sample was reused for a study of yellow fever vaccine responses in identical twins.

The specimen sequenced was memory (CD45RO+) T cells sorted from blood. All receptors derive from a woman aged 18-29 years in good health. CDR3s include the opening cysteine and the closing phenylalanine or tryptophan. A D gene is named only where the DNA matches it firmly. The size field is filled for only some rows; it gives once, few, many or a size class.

CASSEGLGAYEQYF TGTGCCAGCAGCGAAGGACTGGGGGCCTACGAGCAGTACTTC TRBV9 . many TRBJ2-7
CASSQWGTVTGELFF TGTGCCAGCAGCCAATGGGGGACAGTCACCGGGGAGCTGTTTTTT TRBV3-1 TRBD1 many TRBJ2-2
CASSQESRAYGYTF TGCGCCAGCAGCCAAGAGTCCAGGGCCTATGGCTACACCTTC TRBV4-1 . few TRBJ1-2
CASSRPAVNTEAFF TGTGCCAGCAGCCGCCCTGCAGTGAACACTGAAGCTTTCTTT TRBV28 . many TRBJ1-1
CASSFPGALEQYF TGCGCCAGCAGCTTCCCGGGGGCGCTTGAGCAGTACTTC TRBV5-1 . . TRBJ2-7
CASSPRQTVTTEAFF TGTGCCAGCTCGCCAAGACAGACCGTGACCACTGAAGCTTTCTTT TRBV18 . . TRBJ1-1
CASSPTSGGESYEQYF TGTGCCAGCAGCCCCACCTCCGGGGGAGAGAGCTACGAGCAGTACTTC TRBV7-8 . . TRBJ2-7
CASTLLGVSTDTQYF TGTGCCAGCACCTTGCTGGGGGTTAGCACAGATACGCAGTATTTT TRBV7-6 . . TRBJ2-3
CATSNPSLGRSYEQYF TGTGCCACCTCAAACCCCAGCTTGGGCCGCTCCTACGAGCAGTACTTC TRBV10-3 . few TRBJ2-7
CASSLVQGTAYEQYF TGTGCCAGCAGCTTAGTCCAGGGAACGGCCTACGAGCAGTACTTC TRBV7-2 . few TRBJ2-7
CASSRTSGRANTGELFF TGCGCCAGCAGCAGGACTAGCGGGAGGGCCAACACCGGGGAGCTGTTTTTT TRBV5-1 TRBD2 few TRBJ2-2
CASSSGVQNTGELFF TGTGCCAGCAGCTCCGGGGTTCAGAACACCGGGGAGCTGTTTTTT TRBV11-2 . few TRBJ2-2
CASSLIPGAYEQYF TGTGCCAGCAGCTTAATTCCAGGAGCCTACGAGCAGTACTTC TRBV7-3 . few TRBJ2-7
CSVLAGPDQKQFF TGCAGCGTTCTAGCGGGACCAGACCAAAAGCAGTTCTTC TRBV29-1 TRBD2 many TRBJ2-1
CASRPRDSIPGELFF TGTGCCAGCAGGCCCAGGGACAGTATCCCCGGGGAGCTGTTTTTT TRBV12-3/TRBV12-4 TRBD1 many TRBJ2-2
CASSRGLAYEQYF TGTGCCAGCAGCCGAGGGCTGGCCTACGAGCAGTACTTC TRBV11-3 . . TRBJ2-7
CSSRYTGGTDTQYF TGCAGCTCACGATACACGGGGGGCACAGATACGCAGTATTTT TRBV29-1 . few TRBJ2-3
CASRWGQGVLSEQFF TGTGCCAGCAGGTGGGGACAGGGGGTACTCAGTGAGCAGTTCTTC TRBV5-6 TRBD1 few TRBJ2-1
CSAHPPGLTPPPLYF TGCAGCGCCCACCCACCGGGGCTCACGCCTCCTCCTCTGTATTTT TRBV29-1 . many TRBJ2-3